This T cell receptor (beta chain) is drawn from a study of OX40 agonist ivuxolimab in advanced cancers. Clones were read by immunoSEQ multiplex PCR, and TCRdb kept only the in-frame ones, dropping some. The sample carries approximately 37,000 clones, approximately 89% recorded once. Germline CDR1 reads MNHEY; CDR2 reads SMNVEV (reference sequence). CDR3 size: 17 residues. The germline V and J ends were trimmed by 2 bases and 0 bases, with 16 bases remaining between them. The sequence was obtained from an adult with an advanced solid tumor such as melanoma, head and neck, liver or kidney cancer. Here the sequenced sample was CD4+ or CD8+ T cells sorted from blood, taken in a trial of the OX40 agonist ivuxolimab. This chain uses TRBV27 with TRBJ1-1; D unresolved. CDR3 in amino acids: CASSLVGVSAVNTEAFF. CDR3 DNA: TGTGCCAGCAGTTTAGTCGGAGTGTCTGCGGTGAACACTGAAGCTTTCTTT.